Following are 30 T cell receptor beta chains from one sample sequenced in a study of post-analysis software for immune sequencing data. These receptors are not linked to any known antigen. Prepared libraries of TCR beta cDNA carried unique molecular identifiers. TCRdb reanalysed the PCR reads using MiXCR and keeps one entry per CDR3 protein. The sample yields hundreds of thousands of distinct CDR3 sequences, around a third seen once. Study-level results: Higher frequency in patients than in controls was seen for roughly five TRBV segments, with TRBV5-6, TRBV5-1 and TRBV20-1 among them.

Sequenced: blood. Every receptor here comes from a girl between 10 and 17 years old with multiple sclerosis.

This clonotype was seen more than once but under ten times. CDR3 in amino acids: CASLAPPRDRYYGYTF. CDR3 coding DNA: TGTGCCAGCCTAGCTCCGCCCAGGGACAGATATTATGGCTACACCTTC. The gene calls are TRBV7-2 and TRBJ1-2; 7 bases are a match to TRBD1. This CDR3 is 16 amino acids long. In germline, CDR1 is SGHTA, CDR2 FQGNSA. V was pared by 8 bases and J by 5 bases, with 17 bases of the junction left unmatched.

The chain recombines TRBV5-1 with TRBJ1-2; D gene unclear. V lost 7 bases and J lost 0, with 10 bases in between. Germline V CDR1 and CDR2: SGHRS, YFSETQ. The CDR3 totals 13 residues. In DNA form, the CDR3 reads TGCGCCAGCGGTGACTTAGCTAACTATGGCTACACCTTC. This codes for CASGDLANYGYTF.

The chain uses TRBV5-1 and TRBJ1-1; 10 bases align to TRBD1. This CDR3 has 14 amino acids. With 4 bases clipped from V and 4 bases from J, the junction kept 4 bases outside the gene matches. Germline V gives CDR1 SGHRS, CDR2 YFSETQ. The CDR3 here is CASSLGQGLTEAFF. The CDR3 nucleotides are TGCGCCAGCAGCCTGGGACAGGGGCTCACTGAAGCTTTCTTT.

The rearrangement links TRBV29-1 to TRBJ1-2, with TRBD1 as a possible D gene (6 bases). In germline, CDR1 is SQVTM, CDR2 ANQGSEA. V lost 5 bases to trimming and J lost 3 bases, with 19 bases between them. This CDR3 region has 15 residues. This chain's CDR3 is CSVYRDISPHYGYTF. As DNA, the CDR3 is TGCAGCGTTTACCGGGACATCTCTCCTCACTATGGCTACACCTTC.

This clonotype occurred a few times. The DNA of the CDR3 is TGTGCCATCAAACTACGGGACGACTACAATGAGCAGTTCTTC. Encoded protein: CAIKLRDDYNEQFF. The V call is TRBV10-3, the J call TRBJ2-1; either TRBD1 or TRBD2 may supply D (5 bases each). The CDR3 is made up of 14 amino acids. V lost 7 bases to trimming and J lost 3 bases, with 13 bases between them. Germline CDR1 reads ENHRY; CDR2 reads SYGVKD.

The V gene is TRBV20-1, the J gene TRBJ2-3; no firm D call. CDR1 and CDR2 (germline): DFQATT, SNEGSKA (reference sequence). CDR3 length: 12 amino acids. V was shortened by 5 bases and J by 5 bases, with 11 bases between the two germline ends. The CDR3 loop is CSACEQLDTQYF. The CDR3 nucleotides read TGCAGTGCTTGCGAGCAACTAGATACGCAGTATTTT.

This sequence joins TRBV6-1 and TRBJ2-1; D perhaps matches TRBD2 (6 bases). This CDR3 has 16 amino acids. The germline V gene has CDR1 MNHNS and CDR2 SASEGT. V shed 2 bases and J shed 10 bases, with 21 bases lying between them. CDR3 sequence reads: CASSEMRGPRVGEQFF. CDR3 in DNA: TGTGCCAGCAGTGAAATGCGGGGACCCCGAGTAGGGGAGCAGTTCTTC.

The V gene is TRBV28, the J gene TRBJ2-7, with D possibly being TRBD1 (5 bases). Germline V gene lookup returns CDR1 MDHEN and CDR2 SYDVKM. The CDR3 extends over 15 amino acids. Trimming shortened V by 9 bases and J by 4 bases, and 22 bases separated the two germline ends. CDR3 coding DNA: TGTGCCAGGAGAGATGCCCAGGGCATCCCTTACGAGCAGTACTTC. Translation: CARRDAQGIPYEQYF.

This chain connects TRBV7-2 to TRBJ1-1; D perhaps matches TRBD1 (6 bases). Per the germline V gene, CDR1 is SGHTA and CDR2 is FQGNSA. V gave up 4 bases and J gave up 3 bases, with 12 bases separating them. The CDR3 has 14 amino acids. The CDR3 nucleotides read TGTGCCAGCAGCTCCACAGGGACGTACACTGAAGCTTTCTTT. Translation gives CASSSTGTYTEAFF.

The V gene is TRBV12-3 or TRBV12-4, the J gene TRBJ2-1, with D possibly called TRBD1 or TRBD2 (7 bases each). V was cut by 1 base and J by 8 bases, with 12 bases left in between. The CDR3 extends over 14 amino acids. CDR3 sequence (DNA): TGTGCCAGCAGTTTAGAACAGGGGAGGGATGAGCAGTTCTTC. Translated, it gives CASSLEQGRDEQFF.

The chain uses TRBV29-1 and TRBJ1-1; D is unresolved. The CDR3 extends over 12 amino acids. Germline V CDR1 and CDR2: SQVTM, ANQGSEA. Trimming pared 4 bases from V and 1 base from J, leaving 7 bases between. CDR3 residues: CSVVKGNTEAFF. The CDR3 DNA is TGCAGCGTTGTGAAGGGGAACACTGAAGCTTTCTTT.

CDR3 coding DNA: TGCGCCAGCAGCCAAGACGGACAGGGGGGAGTCACTGAAGCTTTCTTT. It encodes CASSQDGQGGVTEAFF. This chain connects TRBV4-3 to TRBJ1-1, with 10 bases lining up with TRBD1. CDR3 length equals 16 residues. The germline CDR1 and CDR2 sequences are LGHNA and YSLEER. The J segment lost 4 bases and the V segment lost 0 bases, leaving 5 bases of the junction unmatched.

V gene TRBV12-3 or TRBV12-4 combines with J gene TRBJ2-1; D is unresolved. The CDR3 loop spans 14 amino acids. V was trimmed by 6 bases and J by 7 bases, leaving 16 bases between them. CDR3 protein: CASRLYLLGNEQFF. The DNA of the CDR3 is TGTGCCAGCAGGTTATATCTTTTGGGGAATGAGCAGTTCTTC.

The chain recombines TRBV29-1 with TRBJ2-3; the D call may be TRBD1 or TRBD2 (5 bases each). The CDR3 sequence is 13 residues long. Germline V gene lookup returns CDR1 SQVTM and CDR2 ANQGSEA. V was trimmed by 4 bases and J by 2 bases, leaving 10 bases between them. This CDR3 is CSVGLGVTDTQYF. The CDR3 DNA sequence: TGCAGCGTTGGGTTGGGGGTCACAGATACGCAGTATTTT.

This clonotype was seen only a few times. The chain combines TRBV7-2 with TRBJ1-6; a weak D match, TRBD1 (6 bases). CDR1 is SGHTA, CDR2 FQGNSA, per germline. The CDR3 spans 15 residues. Trimming took 3 bases from V and 4 from J, leaving 10 bases between them. This CDR3 reads CASSLGQGYNSPLHF. CDR3 nucleotides: TGTGCCAGCAGCTTGGGGCAGGGGTATAATTCACCCCTCCACTTT. The variable domain in full, completed from reference TRBV7-2 and TRBJ1-6, reads GAGVSQSPSNKVTEKGKDVELRCDPISGHTALYWYRQSLGQGLEFLIYFQGNSAPDKSGLPSDRFSAERTGGSVSTLTIQRTQQEDSAVYLCASSLGQGYNSPLHFGNGTRLTVT.

The chain is built from TRBV4-1 and TRBJ1-4; no definite D call. Trimming stripped 1 base from V and 5 bases from J, with 5 bases between. CDR3 size: 13 residues. Germline lookup yields CDR1 MGHRA and CDR2 YSYEKL. CDR3 amino acids: CASSQVRNEKLFF. The CDR3 nucleotides are TGCGCCAGCAGCCAAGTCAGAAATGAAAAACTGTTTTTT.

The chain recombines TRBV7-2 with TRBJ2-3; no reliable D call. Germline V gene sequence: CDR1 SGHTA, CDR2 FQGNSA. V shed 3 bases and J shed 2 bases, with 9 bases lying between them. The CDR3 is made up of 14 amino acids. CDR3 DNA: TGTGCCAGCAGCTTCAACGGAAACACAGATACGCAGTATTTT. Encoded protein: CASSFNGNTDTQYF.

The V call is TRBV5-6, the J call TRBJ2-2, with D possibly matching TRBD1 (5 bases). The CDR3 is 15 amino acids. V dropped 2 bases and J dropped 5 bases, with 13 bases sitting between them. Germline CDR1 is SGHDT and CDR2 is YYEEEE. The CDR3 loop reads CASSFISGNTGELFF. The CDR3 DNA is TGTGCCAGCAGCTTTATTTCAGGGAATACCGGGGAGCTGTTTTTT. Full variable domain (missing parts from reference TRBV5-6 and TRBJ2-2): DAGVTQSPTHLIKTRGQQVTLRCSPKSGHDTVSWYQQALGQGPQFIFQYYEEEERQRGNFPDRFSGHQFPNYSSELNVNALLLGDSALYLCASSFISGNTGELFFGEGSRLTVL.

The rearrangement links TRBV2 to TRBJ2-1; D may be TRBD1 (6 bases). Trimming stripped 5 bases from V and 4 bases from J, with 18 bases between. Per the germline V gene, CDR1 is SNHLY and CDR2 is FYNNEI. The CDR3 contains 16 residues. CDR3 protein: CASSYLTGTLYNEQFF. CDR3 nucleotides: TGTGCCAGCAGTTACCTTACAGGGACCTTGTACAATGAGCAGTTCTTC.

This chain uses TRBV7-9 with TRBJ2-5, with 7 bases aligning to TRBD1. The trim removed 5 bases at V and 3 bases at J, leaving 9 bases unmatched. The CDR3 spans 15 residues. Germline V gene sequence: CDR1 SEHNR, CDR2 FQNEAQ (reference sequence). CDR3 sequence (DNA): TGTGCCAGCAGCACCCCTTACACAGGGGAAGAGACCCAGTACTTC. Its protein is CASSTPYTGEETQYF.

The chain carries TRBV6-1 and TRBJ2-2, with 9 bases lining up with TRBD1. Trimming at V came to 8 bases and at J to 4 bases, leaving 2 bases not matched to a gene. CDR3 length equals 13 residues. Germline CDR1 MNHNS, CDR2 SASEGT. CDR3 protein: CASGTGSTGELFF. CDR3 DNA sequence: TGTGCCAGCGGGACAGGGTCCACCGGGGAGCTGTTTTTT.

In its sample, this clonotype was seen a few times. The CDR3 here is CASSQGGRTSYNEQFF. CDR3 DNA sequence: TGTGCCAGCAGCCAAGGTGGGCGCACCTCCTACAATGAGCAGTTCTTC. The genes are TRBV4-2 and TRBJ2-1; no definite D call. There are 16 residues in the CDR3. The germline CDR1 and CDR2 sequences are LGHNA and YNFKEQ. Trimming cost V 1 base and J 0 bases, with 10 bases left between them.

This clonotype came up a few times. A much larger clone lies one base from this, so it may be a read error. CDR3 amino acids: CVSSASGTLYGYTF. CDR3 DNA: TGTGTCAGCAGCGCTAGTGGGACTCTCTATGGCTACACCTTC. V usage is TRBV9 and J usage is TRBJ1-2; the D gene is possibly TRBD1 (5 bases). The CDR3 extends over 14 amino acids. CDR1 is SGDLS and CDR2 is YYNGEE in the germline V gene.

This clonotype was counted only a few times. The chain carries TRBV12-3 or TRBV12-4 and TRBJ2-5, with a weak D call TRBD2 (6 bases). There are 12 residues in the CDR3. V was cut by 8 bases and J by 3 bases, with 10 bases left in between. The CDR3: CASAGGEETQYF. CDR3 bases: TGTGCCAGCGCCGGCGGGGAAGAGACCCAGTACTTC.

The genes are TRBV4-3 and TRBJ1-1, with unresolved D. The V and J ends lost 0 bases and 3 bases respectively, with 5 bases between them. Germline CDR1 reads LGHNA; CDR2 reads YSLEER. The CDR3 contains 13 residues. The CDR3 DNA reads TGCGCCAGCAGCCAAGAGAAGGACACTGAAGCTTTCTTT. This encodes CASSQEKDTEAFF.

This rearrangement joins TRBV20-1 to TRBJ2-3; 11 bases are a match to TRBD2. The germline CDR1 and CDR2 sequences are DFQATT and SNEGSKA (reference sequence). V was pared by 3 bases and J by 3 bases, with 2 bases of the junction left unmatched. The CDR3 loop spans 14 amino acids. The CDR3 sequence: CSASPSGRTDTQYF. CDR3 in DNA: TGCAGTGCTAGTCCTAGCGGGAGGACAGATACGCAGTATTTT.

This clonotype appeared a few times. The chain links TRBV7-2 to TRBJ1-1; D might be TRBD1 (6 bases). V dropped 5 bases and J dropped 7 bases, with 23 bases sitting between them. CDR1 and CDR2 (germline): SGHTA, FQGNSA. The CDR3 has 16 residues. This CDR3 is CASSPSSRGTTGEAFF. In nucleotides, the CDR3 is TGTGCCAGCAGCCCGTCTTCACGAGGGACGACAGGTGAAGCTTTCTTT.

This clonotype was observed at least ten times. The rearrangement uses TRBV29-1 and TRBJ2-1, with 7 bases lining up with TRBD1. The V gene end was trimmed by 0 bases and the J gene end by 6 bases; junction bases not matched to a gene: 8. Per the germline V gene, CDR1 is SQVTM and CDR2 is ANQGSEA. The CDR3 contains 15 residues. The CDR3 nucleotides read TGCAGCGTTGAAGATCGAGACAGGGATCTCAATGAGCAGTTCTTC. This translates into CSVEDRDRDLNEQFF.

This clonotype appeared a few times. The CDR3 nucleotides read TGTGCCAGCAGTTTTTTTTCACAGGGAAACACTGAAGCTTTCTTT. This codes for CASSFFSQGNTEAFF. The chain is built from TRBV6-2 or TRBV6-3 and TRBJ1-1; possible D gene TRBD1, 6 bases. The CDR3 is 15 residues long. Trimming removed 4 bases at V and 2 bases at J, with 14 bases between. Germline CDR1 reads MNHEY; CDR2 reads SVGEGT.

As concerns this clonotype: The junction departs from the called germline gene at one end, perhaps through a read error. The V call is TRBV29-1, the J call TRBJ1-4; maybe TRBD1 (6 bases). The CDR3 is made up of 13 amino acids. CDR1 and CDR2 from the germline V gene are SQVTM and ANQGSEA. CDR3 sequence reads: CSVRTAGVERLFF. The CDR3 DNA follows: TGCAGCGTCCGGACAGCCGGAGTTGAAAGACTGTTTTTT.